This entry concerns a single T cell receptor beta chain. This CDR3 is 16 amino acids long. V was pared by 3 bases and J by 4 bases, with 18 bases between. Germline V gene data show CDR1 as SEHNR and CDR2 as FQNEAQ (reference sequence). A sample-barcoded 5' primer and a J-beta primer mix were used in a second PCR of roughly 7 to 12 cycles. TCRdb re-called the 5' RACE reads with MiXCR, one entry per CDR3 protein. The table records some 940,000 distinct CDR3 sequences, approximately 32% of them present only once. The sample originates from a study of blood T cells in healthy people across ages. PBMCs, at least 7 million per sample, were isolated. In addition, the sample was reused for a study of T cells of mothers and their children.

The sample taken for sequencing was blood. This rearrangement joins TRBV7-9 to TRBJ1-1, with D perhaps matching TRBD1 (6 bases). This clonotype was obtained from a woman aged 40 to 50 in good health. CDR3 sequence: CASSLVGGKGGTEAFF. As DNA, the CDR3 is TGTGCCAGCAGCTTGGTCGGGGGAAAGGGGGGCACTGAAGCTTTCTTT.